This T cell receptor (beta chain) was found in a study of T cells in Graves' hyperthyroidism and ophthalmopathy. TCR beta CDR3 region amplification was performed from RNA transcripts. The HTBI set primed first-round TCR CDR3 RT-PCR. TCRdb re-called the multiplex PCR reads through MiXCR, storing one row per CDR3 protein. The sample shows over 700,000 distinct CDR3 sequences, roughly 20% of them seen only once. PBMCs were obtained from about 9.9 ml fresh peripheral blood. Study results and caveats: Blood shared most expanded thyroid clonotypes above 0.001.

Regarding this clonotype: Its antigen is unidentified.

The CDR3 is 16 residues long. The germline V gene encodes CDR1 KGHSH and CDR2 LQKENI. V lost 2 bases and J 8 bases, leaving 19 bases between the germline ends. Material: blood. This clonotype was sampled from a woman between 50 and 59 years old with Graves' hyperthyroidism that later progressed to Graves' ophthalmopathy. The genes are TRBV18 and TRBJ2-1; D could derive from TRBD1 or TRBD2 (5 bases each). CDR3 sequence reads: CASSPWGKTLEYEQFF. CDR3 in DNA: TGTGCCAGCTCACCATGGGGGAAGACACTGGAATATGAGCAGTTCTTC. The variable domain in full, with the rest retrieved from reference TRBV18 and TRBJ2-1, is NAGVMQNPRHLVRRRGQEARLRCSPMKGHSHVYWYRQLPEEGLKFMVYLQKENIIDESGMPKERFSAEFPKEGPSILRIQQVVRGDSAAYFCASSPWGKTLEYEQFFGPGTRLTVL.